The rows below give T cell receptor beta chains drawn from one sample of a study of graft-versus-host responses after intestinal transplantation. The antigens of these receptors remain unknown. Sequencing was performed with immunoSEQ multiplex PCR; in TCRdb, only in-frame clones are kept and a portion is missing. The repertoire holds 85,000 to 90,000 clones, with roughly 90% as singletons. This material consisted of unstimulated CD4+ T cells sorted from spleen or lymph node cells, taken before intestinal transplant. These receptors came from a human donor who received an intestinal transplant. CDR3s include the opening cysteine and the closing phenylalanine or tryptophan. Fields, in order: clone size, D gene, J gene, V gene, CDR3 protein, CDR3 DNA. The D gene is left open where the match is weak. Clone size, where shown, is once, few, many, or a class for clones that have expanded.

>NA|TRBD2|TRBJ2-5|TRBV6-6
CASSYSGGPVGGTQYF
TGTGCCAGCAGTTATAGCGGGGGGCCCGTAGGAGGGACCCAGTACTTC
>NA|NA|TRBJ1-6|TRBV10-3
CAIRGGDGENSPLHF
TGTGCCATCAGGGGAGGGGACGGGGAGAATTCACCCCTCCACTTT
>NA|NA|TRBJ1-6|TRBV6-1
CASRSPGSNSPLHF
TGTGCCAGCAGGTCTCCCGGGTCTAATTCACCCCTCCACTTT
>NA|NA|TRBJ1-1|TRBV7-8
CASGAWNTEAFF
TGTGCCAGCGGGGCGTGGAACACTGAAGCTTTCTTT
>once|NA|TRBJ1-3|TRBV13
CASSLRVPRGNTIYF
TGTGCCAGCAGCTTGAGGGTCCCCCGTGGAAACACCATATATTTT
>once|TRBD1|TRBJ2-7|TRBV9
CASSPPGTGSYEQYF
TGTGCCAGCAGCCCCCCAGGGACAGGGTCCTACGAGCAGTACTTC
>once|TRBD1|TRBJ1-2|TRBV19
CASSNQGQGAGGYTF
TGTGCCAGTAGCAATCAGGGACAGGGGGCGGGCGGCTACACCTTC
>NA|TRBD2|TRBJ2-3|TRBV7-3
CASSLGWQRGRTSTDTQYF
TGTGCCAGCAGCTTAGGTTGGCAGCGGGGGAGAACTAGCACAGATACGCAGTATTTT
>few|TRBD1|TRBJ2-7|TRBV5-1
CASSYGTGGFYEQYF
TGCGCCAGCAGCTACGGGACAGGGGGCTTCTACGAGCAGTACTTC
>NA|TRBD1|TRBJ1-5|TRBV7-9
CASSLGQGGAVGNQPQHF
TGTGCCAGCAGCTTGGGACAGGGGGGGGCGGTGGGCAATCAGCCCCAGCATTTT
>NA|TRBD1|TRBJ1-3|TRBV6-6
CASSYGDRAGNTIYF
TGTGCCAGCAGTTACGGGGACAGGGCTGGAAACACCATATATTTT
>NA|NA|TRBJ2-1|TRBV10-1
CASSGNRLGGEQFF
TGCGCCAGCAGTGGAAACAGGCTTGGTGGTGAGCAGTTCTTC
>NA|TRBD2|TRBJ2-1|TRBV5-1
CASSSGGDNEQFF
TGCGCCAGCTCGAGCGGGGGGGACAATGAGCAGTTCTTC
>once|NA|TRBJ1-1|TRBV5-4
CASSLGGLMNTEAFF
TGTGCCAGCAGCTTGGGGGGGCTTATGAACACTGAAGCTTTCTTT
>once|NA|TRBJ2-7|TRBV19
CASTRLDGGPFTF
TGTGCCAGTACCAGACTCGACGGAGGCCCCTTCACCTTC
>NA|TRBD2|TRBJ2-1|TRBV5-1
CASSDVAGLGEEQFF
TGCGCCAGCTCAGATGTAGCGGGTCTGGGGGAGGAGCAGTTCTTC
>NA|TRBD1|TRBJ1-4|TRBV6-1
CASSDATGGNEKLFF
TGTGCCAGCAGTGATGCGACAGGGGGTAATGAAAAACTGTTTTTT
>NA|TRBD1|TRBJ2-7|TRBV5-4
CASSKEDRAEQYF
TGTGCCAGCAGCAAAGAAGACAGGGCCGAGCAGTACTTC
>NA|NA|TRBJ2-5|TRBV5-6
CASSLVGGSRQETQYF
TGTGCCAGCAGCTTGGTGGGCGGGTCCAGGCAAGAGACCCAGTACTTC
>NA|TRBD2|TRBJ2-2|TRBV5-4
CASSAGTSRTGELFF
TGTGCCAGCAGCGCGGGGACTAGCCGCACCGGGGAGCTGTTTTTT
>few|NA|TRBJ1-2|TRBV2
CASSEEGLGYGYTF
TGTGCCAGCAGTGAGGAGGGGTTAGGCTATGGCTACACCTTC
>NA|NA|TRBJ1-1|TRBV5-4
CASSFIGVDTEAFF
TGTGCCAGCAGCTTCATCGGGGTGGACACTGAAGCTTTCTTT
>NA|NA|TRBJ1-5|TRBV6-1
CASSESQTNQPQHF
TGTGCCAGCAGTGAGTCTCAGACTAATCAGCCCCAGCATTTT
>NA|TRBD2|TRBJ2-5|TRBV18
CASSPRASGGQETQYF
TGTGCCAGCTCACCACGGGCTAGCGGGGGTCAAGAGACCCAGTACTTC
>NA|NA|TRBJ1-1|TRBV5-1
CASSWGGAVGTEAFF
TGCGCCAGCAGCTGGGGGGGGGCGGTGGGCACTGAAGCTTTCTTT
>NA|NA|TRBJ2-5|TRBV7-9
CASSRGGETQYF
TGTGCCAGCTCTAGGGGGGGGGAGACCCAGTACTTC
>NA|NA|TRBJ1-6|TRBV7-9
CASSRGDVSPLHF
TGTGCCAGCAGCCGCGGGGATGTGTCACCCCTCCACTTT
>NA|TRBD2|TRBJ2-5|TRBV6-5
CASRKAGGQTQYF
TGTGCCAGCAGAAAAGCGGGGGGGCAGACCCAGTACTTC
>few|NA|TRBJ1-3|TRBV10-3
CAIRGLWDSGNTIYF
TGTGCCATCAGGGGACTTTGGGACTCTGGAAACACCATATATTTT
>NA|NA|TRBJ1-2|TRBV6-1
CASSDPGTRYGYTF
TGTGCCAGCAGCGACCCGGGAACCCGATATGGCTACACCTTC
>NA|TRBD1|TRBJ1-6|TRBV7-8
CASSPRDRGLSPLHF
TGTGCCAGCAGCCCCCGGGACAGGGGCCTCTCACCCCTCCACTTT
>NA|NA|TRBJ2-1|TRBV9
CASSVAGNYNEQFF
TGTGCCAGCAGCGTAGCGGGGAACTACAATGAGCAGTTCTTC
>NA|TRBD2|TRBJ2-1|TRBV27
CASSLSILAGGNNNEQFF
TGTGCCAGCAGTTTATCAATACTAGCGGGGGGTAATAACAATGAGCAGTTCTTC
>NA|NA|TRBJ1-2|TRBV6-5
CASSYSGAYGYTF
TGTGCCAGCAGTTACTCTGGAGCCTATGGCTACACCTTC
>NA|NA|TRBJ2-7|TRBV11-2
CASSARTATYEQYF
TGTGCCAGCAGCGCGAGGACAGCGACCTACGAGCAGTACTTC
>NA|TRBD1|TRBJ2-1|TRBV2
CASSVDRVNEQFF
TGTGCCAGCAGTGTGGACAGGGTGAATGAGCAGTTCTTC
>once|NA|TRBJ2-7|TRBV5-1
CASSLESSYEQYF
TGCGCCAGCAGCTTGGAGAGCTCCTACGAGCAGTACTTC
>NA|TRBD1|TRBJ2-7|TRBV10-3
CAISDHEGQTTSF
TGTGCCATCAGTGATCATGAGGGACAGACAACGTCTTTC
>NA|NA|TRBJ1-2|TRBV10-3
CAISEPGLRGGGYTF
TGTGCCATCAGTGAGCCGGGGCTGCGGGGAGGCGGCTACACCTTC
>NA|NA|TRBJ2-3|TRBV2
CASSKPNTQYF
TGTGCTTCCTCCAAGCCCAATACGCAGTATTTT